The 22 T cell receptor beta chains below come from one sample, sequenced in a study of blood T cells in healthy people across ages. With a J-beta primer mix and a sample-barcoded 5' primer, a second PCR ran about 7 to 12 cycles. TCRdb used MiXCR to reprocess the 5' RACE reads, holding one entry per CDR3 protein. The sample contains approximately 2,000,000 distinct CDR3 sequences, about 39% of which appear only once. The sample was blood. The source is a human donor in good health.

This rearrangement joins TRBV28 to TRBJ1-1, with D possibly TRBD1 on 5 matching bases. The CDR3 spans 13 residues. Germline lookup yields CDR1 MDHEN and CDR2 SYDVKM. V was clipped by 6 bases and J by 7 bases, with 15 bases between them. CDR3 amino acids: CASRPPGTLEAFF. CDR3 bases: TGTGCCAGCAGACCACCCGGGACCCTTGAAGCTTTCTTT.

This clonotype was detected a few times. V gene TRBV20-1 combines with J gene TRBJ2-1; unclear D gene. V was shortened by 0 bases and J by 4 bases, with 7 bases between the two germline ends. The CDR3 loop spans 13 amino acids. The V gene's germline CDR1 is DFQATT and CDR2 SNEGSKA (reference sequence). As DNA, the CDR3 is TGCAGTGCTAGAGATGACAATTACAATGAGCAGTTCTTC. This translates into CSARDDNYNEQFF.

Many counts were recorded for this clonotype. The rearrangement uses TRBV7-2 and TRBJ2-5; no clear D. V was pared by 5 bases and J by 2 bases, with 9 bases between. Germline assignment: CDR1 SGHTA and CDR2 FQGNSA. The CDR3 runs to 13 residues. DNA of the CDR3: TGTGCCAGCAGCCACGGACGACAAGAGACCCAGTACTTC. It yields the protein CASSHGRQETQYF.

Regarding this clonotype: A much more abundant neighbour one base away suggests this may be a read error. V gene TRBV9 combines with J gene TRBJ2-5, with D possibly matching TRBD1 (5 bases). The V end was cut by 6 bases, the J end by 3 bases, with 9 bases between. The CDR3 loop spans 12 amino acids. The germline gives CDR1 SGDLS, CDR2 YYNGEE. CDR3 sequence: CASNLQEETQYF. As DNA, the CDR3 is TGTGCCAGCAATCTACAGGAAGAGACCCAGTACTTC.

The chain employs TRBV7-8 and TRBJ2-5; D call uncertain. V lost 5 bases, J lost 4 bases, and 17 bases lay in between. Germline CDR1 reads SGHVS; CDR2 reads FQNEAQ. CDR3 length: 15 residues. The CDR3 reads CASSPNSPEGETQYF. In nucleotides, the CDR3 is TGTGCCAGCAGCCCAAACTCCCCGGAAGGAGAGACCCAGTACTTC. Full variable domain (missing parts from reference TRBV7-8 and TRBJ2-5): GAGVSQSPRYKVAKRGQDVALRCDPISGHVSLFWYQQALGQGPEFLTYFQNEAQLDKSGLPSDRFFAERPEGSVSTLKIQRTQQEDSAVYLCASSPNSPEGETQYFGPGTRLLVL.

Points on this clonotype: With a much larger clone just one base away, this may be a read error. The chain combines TRBV12-3 or TRBV12-4 with TRBJ2-3, with D tentatively TRBD1 (5 bases). The CDR3 length is 13 residues. The V and J ends lost 11 bases and 0 bases respectively, with 12 bases between them. CDR3 nucleotide sequence: TGTGCCCGCAAAAGGGGCAGCACAGATACGCAGTATTTT. This sequence encodes CARKRGSTDTQYF.

This clonotype was seen at least ten times. V and J are TRBV7-9 and TRBJ2-1; 14 bases align to TRBD2. The CDR3 consists of 18 residues. The V and J ends lost 5 bases and 0 bases, in that order; junction bases with no gene match: 6. Germline V gene data show CDR1 as SEHNR and CDR2 as FQNEAQ (reference sequence). The CDR3 reads CASSQGTSGGSSYNEQFF. CDR3 sequence (DNA): TGTGCCAGCAGCCAAGGGACTAGCGGGGGTAGCTCCTACAATGAGCAGTTCTTC.

The chain recombines TRBV7-6 with TRBJ2-3, with TRBD1 matching 7 bases. Germline assignment: CDR1 SGHVS and CDR2 FNYEAQ. The CDR3 runs to 12 residues. The V gene end was trimmed by 5 bases and the J gene end by 11 bases; junction bases not matched to a gene: 7. The CDR3 bases are TGTGCCAGCAGCGCGCCGGGACAGAGGCAGTATTTT. Its translation is CASSAPGQRQYF.

In regard to this clonotype: At one end the junction does not follow the germline gene, possibly because of a read error. The chain couples TRBV24-1 to TRBJ1-2; D gene unclear. The CDR3 is made up of 13 amino acids. Germline CDR1 and CDR2: KGHDR and SFDVKD. CDR3 in amino acids: CATSASQNCGYTF. The CDR3 nucleotides read TGTGCCACCAGTGCCTCACAAAACTGTGGCTACACCTTC.

This clonotype was found a few times. The chain uses TRBV29-1 and TRBJ2-3; D gene uncertain. CDR1 is SQVTM, CDR2 ANQGSEA, per germline. V gave up 4 bases and J gave up 5 bases, with 7 bases separating them. CDR3 length: 11 amino acids. CDR3: CSVGIIDTQYF. As DNA, the CDR3 is TGCAGCGTTGGCATAATAGATACGCAGTATTTT.

This clonotype was seen only a few times. The chain is built from TRBV7-2 and TRBJ2-1, with D unclear. CDR3 length: 13 residues. V dropped 1 base and J dropped 11 bases, with 12 bases sitting between them. Per germline, CDR1 SGHTA and CDR2 FQGNSA. The CDR3 loop is CASSLELDLKQFF. CDR3 in DNA: TGTGCCAGCAGCTTAGAGTTAGACCTTAAGCAGTTCTTC.

This sequence joins TRBV4-1 and TRBJ1-2; 9 nucleotides align to TRBD1. Germline CDR1 is MGHRA and CDR2 is YSYEKL. This CDR3 is 18 amino acids long. With V trimmed by 3 bases and J by 0 bases, 11 bases remained unmatched. The CDR3 sequence: CASSQATRGQGSNYGYTF. The CDR3 bases are TGCGCCAGCAGCCAGGCAACAAGGGGACAGGGTTCTAACTATGGCTACACCTTC.

The chain is built from TRBV6-2 or TRBV6-3 and TRBJ1-5; no clear D gene. This CDR3 is 17 amino acids long. CDR1 and CDR2 from the germline V gene are MNHEY and SVGEGT. The V and J ends lost 0 bases and 0 bases respectively, with 12 bases between them. The CDR3 sequence is CASSYSSGENSNQPQHF. CDR3 coding DNA: TGTGCCAGCAGTTACTCGAGTGGGGAGAATAGCAATCAGCCCCAGCATTTT.

This chain joins TRBV5-8 and TRBJ2-5, with D possibly matching TRBD2 (5 bases). The J call could be wrong; TRBJ2-7 is a better fit for the DNA end. The CDR3 is 12 amino acids. Germline loops: CDR1 SGHTS, CDR2 YDEGEE. This CDR3 is CASSWGTSEQYF. The CDR3 DNA is TGTGCCAGCAGCTGGGGTACTAGCGAGCAGTACTTC.

This clonotype was picked up a small number of times. V gene TRBV7-2 combines with J gene TRBJ2-1, with D hard to call. V lost 7 bases to trimming and J lost 3 bases, with 10 bases between them. Germline-derived CDR1 and CDR2 are SGHTA and FQGNSA. This CDR3 spans 13 amino acids. CDR3 nucleotides: TGTGCCAGCACCTCGGGTAACTACAATGAGCAGTTCTTC. It translates to CASTSGNYNEQFF. Based on the CDR3 plus reference TRBV7-2 and TRBJ2-1, the full variable domain is GAGVSQSPSNKVTEKGKDVELRCDPISGHTALYWYRQSLGQGLEFLIYFQGNSAPDKSGLPSDRFSAERTGGSVSTLTIQRTQQEDSAVYLCASTSGNYNEQFFGPGTRLTVL.

The CDR3 protein is CASSQGSRQGGLEQYF. The DNA for the CDR3 is TGTGCCAGCAGCCAAGGGTCGAGACAGGGAGGTCTCGAGCAGTACTTC. This chain uses TRBV4-2 with TRBJ2-7; weak D call: TRBD1 (7 bases). In germline, CDR1 is LGHNA, CDR2 YNFKEQ. Trimming pared 1 base from V and 6 bases from J, leaving 19 bases between. The CDR3 has 16 amino acids.

This clonotype came up a few times. The chain joins TRBV7-9 to TRBJ2-4; D unclear. This CDR3 spans 11 amino acids. Trimming left V 5 bases short and J 13 bases short, with 12 bases between. From germline, CDR1 is SEHNR and CDR2 FQNEAQ (reference sequence). The DNA for the CDR3 is TGTGCCAGCAGCCCCCTTGAGCTGCAGTACTTC. Amino acids: CASSPLELQYF.

A few counts support this clonotype. The rearrangement uses TRBV4-3 and TRBJ2-1; 7 nucleotides agree with TRBD2. Losses at the gene ends were 0 bases for V and 2 bases for J; bases not matched to a gene: 4. In germline, CDR1 is LGHNA, CDR2 YSLEER. The CDR3 totals 16 residues. CDR3 in amino acids: CASSQEGAGPYNEQFF. CDR3 nucleotide sequence: TGCGCCAGCAGCCAAGAAGGAGCGGGGCCCTACAATGAGCAGTTCTTC.

There are a few counts of this clonotype. The CDR3 coding sequence is TGTGCCAGCAGCCAACAGGGAGTGATATCCAACTATGGCTACACCTTC. The encoded protein is CASSQQGVISNYGYTF. The chain employs TRBV12-3 or TRBV12-4 and TRBJ1-2; a possible D gene is TRBD1 (6 bases). This CDR3 has 16 amino acids. V was cut by 6 bases and J by 2 bases, with 19 bases left in between.

This clonotype was picked up a small number of times. The V and J genes are TRBV6-5 and TRBJ1-2; D gene uncertain. The CDR3 length is 12 residues. Germline V gene data show CDR1 as MNHEY and CDR2 as SVGAGI. Trimming took off 6 bases at V and 1 base at J, with 6 bases between the two ends. The CDR3 DNA is TGTGCCAGCAGACGATATAACTATGGCTACACCTTC. Amino acid sequence: CASRRYNYGYTF.

The chain carries TRBV6-2 or TRBV6-3 and TRBJ1-5; D gene uncertain. V lost 6 bases and J lost 5, with 23 bases in between. CDR3 length equals 17 residues. CDR1 MNHEY and CDR2 SVGEGT come from the germline V gene. The CDR3 DNA reads as TGTGCCAGCAGCCTAAGGCCAGTGGGTCGGAACGATCAGCCCCAGCATTTT. Translating gives CASSLRPVGRNDQPQHF.

V gene TRBV11-3 combines with J gene TRBJ2-3; 7 bases map to TRBD2. CDR1 SGHNT and CDR2 YENEEA come from the germline V gene. CDR3 length: 15 residues. The J segment lost 0 bases and the V segment lost 3 bases, leaving 3 bases of the junction unmatched. The CDR3, as DNA: TGTGCCAGCAGCTTCTCGCGGGGGAGCACAGATACGCAGTATTTT. Translating it yields CASSFSRGSTDTQYF.